A selection of T cell receptor beta chains follows, all from one sample in a study of blood T cell repertoires in COVID-19. Clones were read by immunoSEQ multiplex PCR, and TCRdb kept only the in-frame ones, dropping some. The profile covers 250,000 to 350,000 clones, with roughly nine tenths appearing a single time and around 18% taken by the ten largest. The specimen sequenced was PBMCs or T cells enriched from blood (not recorded which). Receptor source: a woman aged 25 to 39 who had recovered from COVID-19. The CDR3 runs from the conserved cysteine through the conserved F or W. Fields, in order: D gene, J gene, clone size, V gene, CDR3 protein, CDR3 DNA. The D gene is left open where the match is weak. Size is omitted from some rows. Given values are once, few, many or a class for expanded clones.

d_gene: TRBD1
j_gene: TRBJ2-2
abundance: -
v_gene: TRBV5-6
CDR3aa: CASSLRGRGSRELFF
CDR3nt: TGTGCCAGCAGCTTGAGGGGGCGAGGATCCCGGGAGCTGTTTTTT

d_gene: -
j_gene: TRBJ2-7
abundance: -
v_gene: TRBV7-6
CDR3aa: CASSLTETIYEQYF
CDR3nt: TGTGCCAGCAGCTTGACAGAAACAATCTACGAGCAGTACTTC

d_gene: TRBD2
j_gene: TRBJ2-1
abundance: -
v_gene: TRBV19
CDR3aa: CASSIGTSYNEQFF
CDR3nt: TGTGCCAGTAGTATCGGGACTAGCTACAATGAGCAGTTCTTC

d_gene: -
j_gene: TRBJ1-5
abundance: -
v_gene: TRBV4-1
CDR3aa: CASSQEVSGGRPQHF
CDR3nt: TGCGCCAGCAGCCAAGAGGTCAGCGGTGGTAGGCCCCAGCATTTT

d_gene: -
j_gene: TRBJ2-7
abundance: once
v_gene: TRBV12-3/TRBV12-4
CDR3aa: CASSWSSYEQYF
CDR3nt: TGTGCCAGCAGCTGGAGCTCCTACGAGCAGTACTTC

d_gene: TRBD1
j_gene: TRBJ1-5
abundance: -
v_gene: TRBV10-1
CDR3aa: CASSEVILEGAGQPQHF
CDR3nt: TGCGCCAGCAGTGAGGTAATATTGGAGGGGGCAGGACAGCCCCAGCATTTT

d_gene: -
j_gene: TRBJ2-7
abundance: -
v_gene: TRBV4-3
CDR3aa: CASSQGAGWYEQYF
CDR3nt: TGCGCCAGCAGCCAGGGGGCAGGATGGTACGAGCAGTACTTC

d_gene: TRBD1
j_gene: TRBJ2-7
abundance: few
v_gene: TRBV18
CDR3aa: CASSISRGTGYEQYF
CDR3nt: TGTGCCAGCTCCATATCGCGCGGGACAGGATACGAGCAGTACTTC

d_gene: TRBD1
j_gene: TRBJ1-5
abundance: -
v_gene: TRBV9
CDR3aa: CASSETTGGGNQPQHF
CDR3nt: TGTGCCAGCAGCGAAACTACAGGGGGCGGCAATCAGCCCCAGCATTTT

d_gene: -
j_gene: TRBJ2-2
abundance: once
v_gene: TRBV6-2/TRBV6-3
CDR3aa: CASSPLVVRNTGELFF
CDR3nt: TGTGCCAGCAGTCCGCTCGTTGTGAGGAACACCGGGGAGCTGTTTTTT